Listed below are T cell receptor beta chains from one sample, sequenced in a study of shared clonotypes between healthy human individuals. Here immunoSEQ multiplex PCR was the method, and the copy in TCRdb shows in-frame clones only, minus some. The sample gives some 900,000 clones, about 80% of which show up once; about 1.5% is in the top ten. The sample taken for sequencing was memory CD4+ T cells sorted from blood. The receptors were sampled from a man younger than 35 in good health. The CDR3 runs from the conserved cysteine through the conserved F or W. D genes are given only for firm matches. Not every row has a clone size; where given, it reads once, few, many or a size class.

V gene	clone size	J gene	D gene	CDR3 protein	CDR3 DNA
TRBV5-4	few	TRBJ1-1	.	CASSSGRRTEAFF	TGTGCCAGCAGCTCCGGGAGGAGGACTGAAGCTTTCTTT
TRBV25-1	.	TRBJ1-4	.	CASSGEGGHNEKLFF	TGTGCCAGCAGTGGCGAGGGAGGGCATAATGAAAAACTGTTTTTT
TRBV5-1	few	TRBJ2-5	.	CASSPGAAQETQYF	TGCGCCAGCAGCCCGGGGGCCGCACAAGAGACCCAGTACTTC
TRBV28	few	TRBJ2-7	.	CASSTGPGSYEQYF	TGTGCCAGCAGTACCGGGCCCGGATCCTACGAGCAGTACTTC
TRBV30	.	TRBJ2-3	TRBD2	CAWSGGQGPGLAGGPSTDTQYF	TGTGCCTGGAGTGGGGGACAGGGACCAGGACTAGCGGGAGGGCCTAGCACAGATACGCAGTATTTT
TRBV6-5	few	TRBJ2-2	TRBD2	CASSAPGLAAGELFF	TGTGCCAGCAGTGCCCCGGGACTAGCGGCCGGGGAGCTGTTTTTT
TRBV7-2	.	TRBJ2-7	.	CASSQRSGYEQYF	TGTGCCAGCAGCCAGCGAAGTGGGTACGAGCAGTACTTC
TRBV4-3	.	TRBJ2-6	.	CASSQEGNVLTF	TGCGCCAGCAGCCAAGAAGGGAACGTCCTGACTTTC
TRBV29-1	.	TRBJ2-1	.	CSISQAGEQFF	TGCAGCATCTCCCAGGCGGGTGAGCAGTTCTTC
TRBV7-2	.	TRBJ2-7	.	CASSFPLGLGQYF	TGTGCCAGCAGCTTCCCTTTGGGTCTCGGGCAGTACTTC
TRBV2	.	TRBJ2-7	TRBD2	CASSASGGEQYF	TGTGCCAGCAGTGCGTCGGGGGGCGAGCAGTACTTC
TRBV7-9	.	TRBJ1-3	.	CASSLAQASSGNTIYF	TGTGCCAGCAGCTTAGCCCAGGCTAGCTCTGGAAACACCATATATTTT
TRBV6-5	.	TRBJ2-1	TRBD2	CAGSGLANNEQFF	TGTGCCGGTTCCGGACTAGCGAACAATGAGCAGTTCTTC
TRBV13	.	TRBJ2-1	.	CASSGRNEQFF	TGTGCCAGCAGCGGACGGAATGAGCAGTTCTTC
TRBV9	.	TRBJ2-5	.	CASSVEGGAKQETQYF	TGTGCCAGCAGCGTAGAAGGAGGGGCCAAACAAGAGACCCAGTACTTC